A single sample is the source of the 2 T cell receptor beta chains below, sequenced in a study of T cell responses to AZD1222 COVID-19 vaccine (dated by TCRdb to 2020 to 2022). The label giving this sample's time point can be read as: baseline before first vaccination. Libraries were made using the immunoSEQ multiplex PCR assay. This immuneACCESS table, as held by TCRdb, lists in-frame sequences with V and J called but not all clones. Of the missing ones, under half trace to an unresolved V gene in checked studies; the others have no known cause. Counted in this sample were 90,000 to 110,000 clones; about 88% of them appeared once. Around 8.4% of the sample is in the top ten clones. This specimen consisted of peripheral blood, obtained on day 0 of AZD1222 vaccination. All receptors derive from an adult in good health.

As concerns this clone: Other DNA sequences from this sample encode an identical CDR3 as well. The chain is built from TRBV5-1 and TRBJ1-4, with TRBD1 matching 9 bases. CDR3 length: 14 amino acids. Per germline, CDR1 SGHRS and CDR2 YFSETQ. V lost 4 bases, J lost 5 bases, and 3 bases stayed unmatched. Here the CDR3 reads CASSLGTGNEKLFF. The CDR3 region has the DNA TGCGCCAGCAGCCTCGGGACAGGGAATGAAAAACTGTTTTTT. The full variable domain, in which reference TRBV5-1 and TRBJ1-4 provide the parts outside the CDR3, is KAGVTQTPRYLIKTRGQQVTLSCSPISGHRSVSWYQQTPGQGLQFLFEYFSETQRNKGNFPGRFSGRQFSNSRSEMNVSTLELGDSALYLCASSLGTGNEKLFFGSGTQLSVL.

The CDR3 DNA reads TGTGCCACCAGTGATAATGGGCGGGGTAGCACAGATACGCAGTATTTT. Amino acids: CATSDNGRGSTDTQYF. V usage is TRBV24-1 and J usage is TRBJ2-3; D perhaps matches TRBD2 (6 bases). Trimming shortened V by 3 bases and J by 0 bases, and 12 bases separated the two germline ends. This CDR3 contains 16 residues. The germline CDR1 and CDR2 sequences are KGHDR and SFDVKD.